The rows below give T cell receptor beta chains drawn from one sample of a study of siplizumab effects on memory and regulatory T cells. Sequenced by immunoSEQ multiplex PCR; TCRdb stores in-frame clones only, minus some. Seen here are 70,000 or so clones, over 75% observed once, and the top ten hold 1.7%. Sequencing was carried out using Tregs sorted from blood. All receptors come from a human donor in good health. Both conserved end residues are part of each CDR3. The D gene is left open where the match is weak. Clone size, where shown, is once, few, many, or a class for clones that have expanded.

DNA | CDR3 | J | size | V | D
TGTGCCAGCAGCTTAGAGACAGGGAACACCGGGGAGCTGTTTTTT | CASSLETGNTGELFF | TRBJ2-2 | - | TRBV7-9 | -
TGTGCCTGGAGTCGACAGGTGGATCAGCCCCAGCATTTT | CAWSRQVDQPQHF | TRBJ1-5 | - | TRBV30 | -
TGTGCCAGCAGCCGCATGATGTCCGGGGAGCTGTTTTTT | CASSRMMSGELFF | TRBJ2-2 | - | TRBV7-2 | -
TGTGCCATGCAGGACACAAACACAGATACGCAGTATTTT | CAMQDTNTDTQYF | TRBJ2-3 | - | TRBV6-1 | -
TGTGCCAGCAGCTTGGAGGGAGGGGCCGCTGAAGCTTTCTTT | CASSLEGGAAEAFF | TRBJ1-1 | - | TRBV5-4 | -
TGTGCCAGTAAGCCGGGCGGGAGGACCTACGAGCAGTACTTC | CASKPGGRTYEQYF | TRBJ2-7 | - | TRBV19 | TRBD2
TGTGCCAGCAGCTCAACAAGCGGGAGATTGTACGAGCAGTACTTC | CASSSTSGRLYEQYF | TRBJ2-7 | - | TRBV7-6 | TRBD2
TGTGCCTGGAGTCCGGGACTAGCGGGACCGACGGAGACCCAGTACTTC | CAWSPGLAGPTETQYF | TRBJ2-5 | - | TRBV30 | TRBD2
TGTGCCAGCAGCGCCGATTGGGAGGCTGACTACACCTTC | CASSADWEADYTF | TRBJ1-2 | - | TRBV5-4 | -
TGTGCCAGCACCTTCCTCCCAACCCCTGAGGGATCACCCCTCCACTTT | CASTFLPTPEGSPLHF | TRBJ1-6 | - | TRBV28 | -
TGCAGCGTTGAAGCCGGGGACAGAAACTACAATGAGCAGTTCTTC | CSVEAGDRNYNEQFF | TRBJ2-1 | - | TRBV29-1 | TRBD1
TGTGCCAGTAGTATAGATCTAGCGGGTGAAAACTATGGCTACACCTTC | CASSIDLAGENYGYTF | TRBJ1-2 | - | TRBV19 | -
TGCGCCAGCACCGGACTAGCGGGAGGACCTCACTACGAGCAGTACTTC | CASTGLAGGPHYEQYF | TRBJ2-7 | - | TRBV10-1 | TRBD2
TGCAGCGTCGTCTCCAGGGGGGGGACCTCTGAAGCTTTCTTT | CSVVSRGGTSEAFF | TRBJ1-1 | - | TRBV29-1 | TRBD1
TGTGCCAGTAGTATAGATACCGCTGGCACAGATACGCAGTATTTT | CASSIDTAGTDTQYF | TRBJ2-3 | - | TRBV19 | -
TGTGCCAGCAGGGGGCAGCGTTTAGGAATTTACGAGCAGTACTTC | CASRGQRLGIYEQYF | TRBJ2-7 | - | TRBV13 | -
TGTGCCAGCAGTCGGGGGGGTGATGGCTACACCTTC | CASSRGGDGYTF | TRBJ1-2 | - | TRBV9 | -
TGTGCCTGGAGTGTAACCAGGCGGTTTGGAAAACTGTTTTTT | CAWSVTRRFGKLFF | TRBJ1-4 | - | TRBV30 | -
TGTGCCAGCAGCCTACTGAGGACAGGGAGGTCCTACGAGCAGTACTTC | CASSLLRTGRSYEQYF | TRBJ2-7 | - | TRBV7-2 | TRBD1
TGTGCCACCCAATCACGGGCAGCAGAGACCCAGTACTTC | CATQSRAAETQYF | TRBJ2-5 | - | TRBV19 | -
TGTGCCAGCAGCTTGGCCCCCGGGACAGGGGTGAGCAATCAGCCCCAGCATTTT | CASSLAPGTGVSNQPQHF | TRBJ1-5 | - | TRBV5-5 | TRBD1
TGTGCCAGCAGTCGGGCGGGACTTCTGAACACTGAAGCTTTCTTT | CASSRAGLLNTEAFF | TRBJ1-1 | once | TRBV27 | -